Sequencing of this T cell receptor (beta chain) was carried out in a study of neoadjuvant anti-PD-1 for oral cavity cancer. V dropped 5 bases and J dropped 0 bases, with 10 bases sitting between them. The germline V gene has CDR1 SGHAT and CDR2 FQNNGV. The CDR3 sequence is 14 residues long. Indicated time point: after neoadjuvant nivolumab, at surgical resection. TCRdb keeps only in-frame clones here, not all; method: immunoSEQ multiplex PCR. The data contain about 42,000 clones, approximately 80% of them singletons. The chain is built from TRBV11-2 and TRBJ1-1; TRBD1 is a possible D gene (5 bases). Sequencing used PBMCs, obtained after nivolumab (anti-PD-1) treatment. This sequence originates from a person aged 40 to 85 with oral cavity squamous cell carcinoma. The CDR3 here is CASSPGRMNTEAFF. The CDR3 region has the DNA TGTGCCAGCAGCCCGGGACGGATGAACACTGAAGCTTTCTTT.